This TCR beta chain derives from a study of blood T cell repertoires in COVID-19. Overall study context: The origin of the acute and convalescent COVID-19 samples was the United States, Italy and Spain. Sources were T cells, B-cell-depleted T cells, or PBMCs; the material itself was cDNA or gDNA.

One Seattle source followed patients from active infection through their disease course. V gave up 5 bases and J gave up 2 bases; unmatched junction bases: 5. The length of the CDR3 is 15 residues. Germline-derived CDR1 and CDR2 are SGHTA and FQGNSA. Per the study methods: Amplification from reference gene primers served as the basis for estimated nucleated cell counts. The assay was immunoSEQ multiplex PCR, and TCRdb's table has in-frame clones only and misses some. Clone size and V and J calls were adopted from that table, with D and trimming inferred from the DNA. The sample consists of 60,000 to 80,000 clones, approximately 80% of them appearing once.

Sequenced input: peripheral blood. The rearrangement links TRBV7-2 to TRBJ2-1; 8 bases are a match to TRBD1. This clonotype was sampled from a man aged 45-60 years with COVID-19, enrolled during active disease. The CDR3 protein is CASSQGATPYNEQFF. The CDR3 bases are TGTGCCAGCAGCCAGGGGGCTACACCCTACAATGAGCAGTTCTTC. Full variable domain (remainder filled in from reference TRBV7-2 and TRBJ2-1): GAGVSQSPSNKVTEKGKDVELRCDPISGHTALYWYRQSLGQGLEFLIYFQGNSAPDKSGLPSDRFSAERTGGSVSTLTIQRTQQEDSAVYLCASSQGATPYNEQFFGPGTRLTVL.